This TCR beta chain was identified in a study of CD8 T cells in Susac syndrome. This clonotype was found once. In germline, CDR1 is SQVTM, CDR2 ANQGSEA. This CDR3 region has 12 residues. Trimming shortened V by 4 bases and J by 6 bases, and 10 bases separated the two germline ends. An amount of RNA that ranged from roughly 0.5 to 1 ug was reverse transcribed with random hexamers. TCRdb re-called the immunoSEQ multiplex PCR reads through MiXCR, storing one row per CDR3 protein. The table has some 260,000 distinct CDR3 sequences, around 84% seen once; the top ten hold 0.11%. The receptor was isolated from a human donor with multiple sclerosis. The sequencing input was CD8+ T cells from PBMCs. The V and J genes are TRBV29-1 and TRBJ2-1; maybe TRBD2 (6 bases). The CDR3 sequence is CSVGRDCNEQFF. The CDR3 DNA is TGCAGCGTTGGAAGGGACTGCAATGAGCAGTTCTTC.